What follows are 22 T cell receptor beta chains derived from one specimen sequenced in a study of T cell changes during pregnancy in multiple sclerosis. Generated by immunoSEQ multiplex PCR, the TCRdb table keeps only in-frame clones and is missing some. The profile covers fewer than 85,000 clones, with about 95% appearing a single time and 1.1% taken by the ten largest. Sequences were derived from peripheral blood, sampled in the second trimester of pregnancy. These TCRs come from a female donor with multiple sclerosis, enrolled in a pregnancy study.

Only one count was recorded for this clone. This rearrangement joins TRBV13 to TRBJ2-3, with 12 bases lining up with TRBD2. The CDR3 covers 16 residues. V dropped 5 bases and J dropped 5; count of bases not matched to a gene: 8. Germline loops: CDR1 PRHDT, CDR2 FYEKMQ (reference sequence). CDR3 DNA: TGTGCCAGCAGCAACCGACTAGCGGGAGTGGTAGATACGCAGTATTTT. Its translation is CASSNRLAGVVDTQYF.

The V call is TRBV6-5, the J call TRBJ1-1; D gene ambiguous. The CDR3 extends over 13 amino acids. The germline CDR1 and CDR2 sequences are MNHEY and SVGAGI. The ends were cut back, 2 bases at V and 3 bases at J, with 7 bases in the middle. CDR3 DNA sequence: TGTGCCAGCAGTTACAATCGGGACACTGAAGCTTTCTTT. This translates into CASSYNRDTEAFF.

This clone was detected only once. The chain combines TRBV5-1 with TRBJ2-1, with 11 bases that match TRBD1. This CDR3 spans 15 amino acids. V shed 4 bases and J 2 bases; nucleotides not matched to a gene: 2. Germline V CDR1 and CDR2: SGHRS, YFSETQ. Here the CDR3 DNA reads TGCGCCAGCAGCCCGGGACAGGGGGCCTACAATGAGCAGTTCTTC. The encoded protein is CASSPGQGAYNEQFF.

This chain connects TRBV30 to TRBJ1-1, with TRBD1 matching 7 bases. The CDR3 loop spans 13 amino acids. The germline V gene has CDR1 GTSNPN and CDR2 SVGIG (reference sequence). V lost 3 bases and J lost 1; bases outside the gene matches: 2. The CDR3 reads CAWRRDRNTEAFF. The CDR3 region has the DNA TGTGCCTGGAGACGGGACAGGAACACTGAAGCTTTCTTT.

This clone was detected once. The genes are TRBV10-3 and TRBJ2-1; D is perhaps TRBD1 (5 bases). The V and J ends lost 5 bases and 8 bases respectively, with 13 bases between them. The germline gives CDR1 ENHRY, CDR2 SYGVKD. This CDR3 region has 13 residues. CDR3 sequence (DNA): TGTGCCATCAGTCGCCCTGACAGCGATGAGCAGTTCTTC. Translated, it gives CAISRPDSDEQFF.

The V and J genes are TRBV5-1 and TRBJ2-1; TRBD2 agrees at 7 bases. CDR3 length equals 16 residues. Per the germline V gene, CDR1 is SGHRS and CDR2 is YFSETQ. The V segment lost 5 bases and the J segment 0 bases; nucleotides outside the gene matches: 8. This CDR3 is CASRPPSGSSYNEQFF. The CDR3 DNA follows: TGCGCCAGCAGACCCCCTAGCGGTAGCTCCTACAATGAGCAGTTCTTC. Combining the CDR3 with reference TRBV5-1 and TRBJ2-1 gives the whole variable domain KAGVTQTPRYLIKTRGQQVTLSCSPISGHRSVSWYQQTPGQGLQFLFEYFSETQRNKGNFPGRFSGRQFSNSRSEMNVSTLELGDSALYLCASRPPSGSSYNEQFFGPGTRLTVL.

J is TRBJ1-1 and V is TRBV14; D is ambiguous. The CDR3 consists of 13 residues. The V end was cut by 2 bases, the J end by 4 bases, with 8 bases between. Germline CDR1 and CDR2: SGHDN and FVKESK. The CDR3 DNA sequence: TGTGCCAGCAGCCAATTTCTGAGCACTGAAGCTTTCTTT. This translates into CASSQFLSTEAFF. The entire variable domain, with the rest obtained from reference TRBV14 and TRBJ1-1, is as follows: EAGVTQFPSHSVIEKGQTVTLRCDPISGHDNLYWYRRVMGKEIKFLLHFVKESKQDESGMPNNRFLAERTGGTYSTLKVQPAELEDSGVYFCASSQFLSTEAFFGQGTRLTVV.

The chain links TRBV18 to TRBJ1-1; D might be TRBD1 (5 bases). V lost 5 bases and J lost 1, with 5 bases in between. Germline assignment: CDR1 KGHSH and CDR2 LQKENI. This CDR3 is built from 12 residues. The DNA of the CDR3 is TGTGCCAGCTCAAGGGGGAACACTGAAGCTTTCTTT. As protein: CASSRGNTEAFF.

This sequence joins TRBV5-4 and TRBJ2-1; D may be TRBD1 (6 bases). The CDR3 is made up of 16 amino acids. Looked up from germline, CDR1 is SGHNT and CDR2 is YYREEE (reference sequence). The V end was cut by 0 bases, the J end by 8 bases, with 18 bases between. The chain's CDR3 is CASSLAFGGEVDEQFF. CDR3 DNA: TGTGCCAGCAGCTTGGCCTTTGGGGGCGAGGTCGATGAGCAGTTCTTC.

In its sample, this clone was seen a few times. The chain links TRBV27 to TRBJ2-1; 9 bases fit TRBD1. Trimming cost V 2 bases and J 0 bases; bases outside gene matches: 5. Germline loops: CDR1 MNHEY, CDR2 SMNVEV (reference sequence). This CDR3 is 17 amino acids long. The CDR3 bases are TGTGCCAGCAGTTTACGGACAGGGGCATTCTCCTACAATGAGCAGTTCTTC. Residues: CASSLRTGAFSYNEQFF.

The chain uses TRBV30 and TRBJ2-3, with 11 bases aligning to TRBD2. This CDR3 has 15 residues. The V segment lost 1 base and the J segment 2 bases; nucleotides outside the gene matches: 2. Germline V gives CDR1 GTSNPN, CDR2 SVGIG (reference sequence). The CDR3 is CAWSETSGATDTQYF. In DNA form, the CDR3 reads TGTGCCTGGAGTGAGACTAGCGGGGCCACAGATACGCAGTATTTT.

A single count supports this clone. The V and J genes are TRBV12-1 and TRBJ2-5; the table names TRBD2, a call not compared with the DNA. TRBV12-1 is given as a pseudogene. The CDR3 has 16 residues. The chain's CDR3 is CASSFGTSGRVKTQYF. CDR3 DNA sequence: TGTGCCAGCAGCTTCGGGACTAGCGGGAGGGTGAAGACCCAGTACTTC.

The CDR3 is CASSHARIPYGYTF. CDR3 nucleotide sequence: TGTGCCAGCAGCCACGCCAGGATTCCCTATGGCTACACCTTC. The chain carries TRBV27 and TRBJ1-2; no clear D. Between the trimmed V and J ends, which lost 6 bases and 4 bases, there was a span of 15 bases. The germline CDR1 and CDR2 sequences are MNHEY and SMNVEV (reference sequence). This CDR3 spans 14 amino acids.

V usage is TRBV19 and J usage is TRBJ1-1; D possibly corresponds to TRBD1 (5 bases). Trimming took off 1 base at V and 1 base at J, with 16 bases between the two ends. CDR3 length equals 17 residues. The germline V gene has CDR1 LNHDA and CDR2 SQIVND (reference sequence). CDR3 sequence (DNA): TGTGCCAGTAGTATAGTCCAGGGCCGGGCTGCGAACACTGAAGCTTTCTTT. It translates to CASSIVQGRAANTEAFF.

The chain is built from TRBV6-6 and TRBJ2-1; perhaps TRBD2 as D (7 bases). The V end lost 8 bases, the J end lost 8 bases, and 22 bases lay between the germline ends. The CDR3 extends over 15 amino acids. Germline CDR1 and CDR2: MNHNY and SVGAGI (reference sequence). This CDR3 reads CASRGAPREGHEQFF. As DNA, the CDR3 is TGTGCCAGCCGGGGGGCACCCAGGGAGGGCCATGAGCAGTTCTTC.

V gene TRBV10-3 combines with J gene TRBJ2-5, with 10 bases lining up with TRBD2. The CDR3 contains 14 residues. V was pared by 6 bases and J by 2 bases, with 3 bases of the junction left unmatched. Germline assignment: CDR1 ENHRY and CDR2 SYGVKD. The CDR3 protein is CAISASGGQETQYF. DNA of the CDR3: TGTGCCATCAGCGCTAGCGGGGGACAAGAGACCCAGTACTTC.

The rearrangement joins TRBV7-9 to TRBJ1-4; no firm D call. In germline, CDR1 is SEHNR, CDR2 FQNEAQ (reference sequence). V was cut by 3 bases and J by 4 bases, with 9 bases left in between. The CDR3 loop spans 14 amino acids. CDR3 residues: CASSFGGSNEKLFF. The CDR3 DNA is TGTGCCAGCAGCTTTGGTGGGAGTAATGAAAAACTGTTTTTT.

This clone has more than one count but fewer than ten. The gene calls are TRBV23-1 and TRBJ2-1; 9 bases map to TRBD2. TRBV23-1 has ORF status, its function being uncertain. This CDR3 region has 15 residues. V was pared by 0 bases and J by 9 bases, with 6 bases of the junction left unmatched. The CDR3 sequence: CASSQSRREGGEQFF. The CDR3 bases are TGCGCCAGCAGTCAATCAAGGCGGGAGGGGGGTGAGCAGTTCTTC.

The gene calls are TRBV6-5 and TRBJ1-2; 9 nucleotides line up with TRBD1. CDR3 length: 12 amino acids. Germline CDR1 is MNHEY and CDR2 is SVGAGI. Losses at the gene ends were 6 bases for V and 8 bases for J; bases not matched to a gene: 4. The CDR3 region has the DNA TGTGCCAGCAGGACAGGACAGGGGGGCTACACCTTC. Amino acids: CASRTGQGGYTF.

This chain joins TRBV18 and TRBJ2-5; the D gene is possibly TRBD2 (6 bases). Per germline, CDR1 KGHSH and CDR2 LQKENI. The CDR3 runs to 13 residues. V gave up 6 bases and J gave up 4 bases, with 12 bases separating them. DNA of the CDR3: TGTGCCAGCTCTCCTCAGGGAGGAGAGACCCAGTACTTC. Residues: CASSPQGGETQYF. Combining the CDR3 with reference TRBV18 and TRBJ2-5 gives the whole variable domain NAGVMQNPRHLVRRRGQEARLRCSPMKGHSHVYWYRQLPEEGLKFMVYLQKENIIDESGMPKERFSAEFPKEGPSILRIQQVVRGDSAAYFCASSPQGGETQYFGPGTRLLVL.

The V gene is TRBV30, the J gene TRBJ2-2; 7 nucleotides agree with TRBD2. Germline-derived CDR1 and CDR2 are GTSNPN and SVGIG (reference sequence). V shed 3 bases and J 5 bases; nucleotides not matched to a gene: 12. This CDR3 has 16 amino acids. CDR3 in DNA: TGTGCCTGGAGACCCGGAACGGGAGGTAGTACCGGGGAGCTGTTTTTT. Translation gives CAWRPGTGGSTGELFF.

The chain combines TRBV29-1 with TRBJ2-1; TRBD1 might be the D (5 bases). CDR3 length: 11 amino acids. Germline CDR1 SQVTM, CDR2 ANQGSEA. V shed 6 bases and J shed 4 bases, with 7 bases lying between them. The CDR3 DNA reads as TGCAGCGTCGACAGATACAATGAGCAGTTCTTC. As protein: CSVDRYNEQFF.